The TCR beta chain described here comes from a study of blood T cell dynamics during melanoma immunotherapy. Looking at the study overall: Standard first-line treatment here was pembrolizumab or nivolumab plus ipilimumab in metastatic melanoma. Study-level results: PBMC repertoires of eventual disease-control patients split at W3 into clonality or diversity gains.

As to time point: week 3, after first cycle of checkpoint inhibitor. The data were produced by immunoSEQ multiplex PCR, yet TCRdb's version contains in-frame clones alone and is incomplete. Here the sample spans under 20,000 clones, 87% being singletons. Regarding this clone: What it binds is unknown.

The CDR3 is 14 amino acids. The V gene is TRBV21-1, the J gene TRBJ1-1; the table calls TRBD1, which could not be checked here. TRBV21-1 is a pseudogene locus. The TCR originated in a human donor with melanoma. The source material was blood, sampled from a patient treated with checkpoint blockade. In nucleotides, the CDR3 is TGTGCCAGCAGCAAACGTCACAAGAACACTGAAGCTTTCTTT. Translating it yields CASSKRHKNTEAFF.